This is a list of T cell receptor beta chains from one sample in a study of control samples from healthy donors and cancer patients. Produced via immunoSEQ multiplex PCR; TCRdb's table is partial and in-frame only. The repertoire holds about 160,000 clones, with roughly 90% as singletons. Sequences were obtained from blood. These receptors all stem from a young man in good health. CDR3s include the opening cysteine and the closing phenylalanine or tryptophan. The order of the fields is D gene, V gene, clone size, J gene, CDR3 protein, CDR3 DNA. The D gene is left open where the match is weak. Clone size appears in some rows only: once, few, many, or a class for an expanded clone.

>TRBD2|TRBV7-9|.|TRBJ2-7
CASSLGGSSPFGNEQYF
TGTGCCAGCAGCTTAGGCGGGAGCTCGCCCTTTGGGAACGAGCAGTACTTC
>.|TRBV5-1|.|TRBJ2-5
CASSFGTLAETQYF
TGCGCCAGCAGCTTCGGGACCTTAGCGGAGACCCAGTACTTC
>.|TRBV19|.|TRBJ2-7
CASTPRNSYEQYF
TGTGCCAGTACCCCTCGGAACAGTTACGAGCAGTACTTC
>.|TRBV5-5|.|TRBJ2-7
CASSRGKSYEQYF
TGTGCCAGCAGCCGCGGGAAGTCCTACGAGCAGTACTTC
>.|TRBV19|.|TRBJ2-3
CASSIQTHGDTQYF
TGTGCCAGTAGTATACAGACCCACGGGGATACGCAGTATTTT
>TRBD1|TRBV7-3|.|TRBJ2-1
CASSFDSGQSNEQFF
TGTGCCAGCAGCTTCGATTCGGGACAGAGCAATGAGCAGTTCTTC
>TRBD2|TRBV7-8|.|TRBJ2-1
CASSSLAGGGYNEQFF
TGTGCCAGCAGCTCCCTTGCGGGAGGGGGCTACAATGAGCAGTTCTTC
>.|TRBV5-4|.|TRBJ1-3
CASSFQGSRNTIYF
TGTGCCAGCAGCTTCCAGGGATCGAGAAACACCATATATTTT
>.|TRBV7-9|.|TRBJ2-3
CASSFNTLGTQYF
TGTGCCAGCAGCTTTAACACGCTAGGTACGCAGTATTTT
>TRBD1|TRBV2|once|TRBJ2-7
CASSEYGQGAGQYF
TGTGCCAGCAGTGAATACGGCCAGGGGGCGGGGCAGTACTTC
>TRBD2|TRBV6-5|.|TRBJ2-7
CATRGLAHYEQYF
TGTGCCACTCGGGGACTAGCCCATTACGAGCAGTACTTC
>TRBD2|TRBV6-2/TRBV6-3|.|TRBJ2-7
CASSYPRDYPIGEQYF
TGTGCCAGCAGTTACCCCCGGGACTATCCGATAGGCGAGCAGTACTTC
>.|TRBV6-2/TRBV6-3|.|TRBJ2-7
CASSYTPSGILSYEQYF
TGTGCCAGCAGTTACACGCCATCCGGGATTCTCTCCTACGAGCAGTACTTC
>TRBD1|TRBV7-9|.|TRBJ1-2
CASRTPGGDRAWGYTF
TGTGCCAGCAGAACCCCGGGAGGGGACAGGGCTTGGGGCTACACCTTC
>.|TRBV7-3|.|TRBJ2-3
CASSLNFGTQYF
TGTGCCAGCAGCTTAAATTTTGGAACGCAGTATTTT